This T cell receptor beta chain was found in a study of blood T cell repertoires in COVID-19. Germline V gene lookup returns CDR1 SGHDT and CDR2 YYEEEE. The CDR3 totals 13 residues. The germline V and J ends were trimmed by 4 bases and 4 bases, with 11 bases remaining between them. There are a few counts of this clone. Generated by immunoSEQ multiplex PCR, the TCRdb table keeps only in-frame clones and is missing some. The repertoire has 250,000 to 300,000 clones, about four fifths of them found once; the top ten carry 5% to 6%. The chain has TRBV5-6 and TRBJ1-1; possible D gene TRBD1, 5 bases. The source material was peripheral blood. The receptor was derived from a man at least 80 years old with acute or convalescent COVID-19. Written as DNA, the CDR3 is TGTGCCAGCAGCCCAGGGAGGTTCACTGAAGCTTTCTTT. It specifies CASSPGRFTEAFF.